The rows below give T cell receptor beta chains drawn from one sample of a study of CD8 T cells in Susac syndrome. From the immunoSEQ multiplex PCR reads, TCRdb called clonotypes with MiXCR, one entry per CDR3 protein. The sample consists of 180,000 or so distinct CDR3 sequences, about 96% of them appearing once. Sequencing input: CD4+ T cells from PBMCs. The receptors shown here come from a human donor with multiple sclerosis. Each CDR3 is given with its conserved first and last residue. Each record gives: J gene, clone size, V gene, D gene, CDR3 DNA, CDR3 protein. A D gene is named only where the DNA matches it firmly. Rows may omit the clone size; those that give it use once, few, many or a size class.

J: TRBJ1-1
size: NA
V: TRBV20-1
D: NA
DNA: TGCAGTGCTAGTTTACTCGGGGAGGCCACTGAAGCTTTCTTT
CDR3: CSASLLGEATEAFF

J: TRBJ2-1
size: NA
V: TRBV27
D: TRBD1
DNA: TGTGCCAGCAGTTCAGGTGACAGGGGGTACAATGAGCAGTTCTTC
CDR3: CASSSGDRGYNEQFF

J: TRBJ1-2
size: NA
V: TRBV20-1
D: TRBD1
DNA: TGCAGTGTAACACAGGGGGCTTCCAACTATGGCTACACCTTC
CDR3: CSVTQGASNYGYTF

J: TRBJ2-1
size: NA
V: TRBV30
D: TRBD2
DNA: TGTGCCTGGAGCAGGTCGGGGGGTTACAATGAGCAGTTCTTC
CDR3: CAWSRSGGYNEQFF

J: TRBJ1-1
size: NA
V: TRBV4-2
D: NA
DNA: TGTGCCAGCAGCCAATACTCGGGCACTGAAGCTTTCTTT
CDR3: CASSQYSGTEAFF

J: TRBJ1-2
size: NA
V: TRBV3-1
D: NA
DNA: TGTGCCAGCAGCCAAGTTGCAGGGCAGGGCTACACCTTC
CDR3: CASSQVAGQGYTF

J: TRBJ1-1
size: NA
V: TRBV6-5
D: TRBD1
DNA: TGTGCCAGCAGTTCACCAGACAGGGGGCTCCTCAGGAACACTGAAGCTTTCTTT
CDR3: CASSSPDRGLLRNTEAFF

J: TRBJ1-1
size: NA
V: TRBV5-1
D: NA
DNA: TGCGCCAGCAGCCCCGGCGGGATAGCGAACACTGAAGCTTTCTTT
CDR3: CASSPGGIANTEAFF

J: TRBJ1-1
size: NA
V: TRBV30
D: NA
DNA: TGTGCCTGGAGACGAAGGCTGAACACTGAAGCTTTCTTT
CDR3: CAWRRRLNTEAFF

J: TRBJ1-2
size: once
V: TRBV6-1
D: NA
DNA: TGTGCCAGCAGTGAAGGCGGCGGGCGGCAGAATGGCTACACCTTC
CDR3: CASSEGGGRQNGYTF

J: TRBJ1-3
size: NA
V: TRBV30
D: NA
DNA: TGTGCCTGGAGCCTGACCGGCTCTGGAAACACCATATATTTT
CDR3: CAWSLTGSGNTIYF

J: TRBJ2-5
size: NA
V: TRBV3-1
D: TRBD2
DNA: TGTGCCAGCAGCCCCACTAGCGGGGAGACCCAGTACTTC
CDR3: CASSPTSGETQYF

J: TRBJ1-5
size: NA
V: TRBV4-1
D: NA
DNA: TGCGCCAGCAGAATAGACCTCCGGTGGGGAAATCAGCCCCAGCATTTT
CDR3: CASRIDLRWGNQPQHF

J: TRBJ2-6
size: NA
V: TRBV4-1
D: TRBD2
DNA: TGCGCCAGCAGCCCCTCGAGTAGCGGGACGGCTGGGGCCAACGTCCTGACTTTC
CDR3: CASSPSSSGTAGANVLTF

J: TRBJ2-1
size: NA
V: TRBV29-1
D: TRBD2
DNA: TGCAGCGTTGAGGGGGGACTAGCGGGCCCGTCCTACAATGAGCAGTTCTTC
CDR3: CSVEGGLAGPSYNEQFF

J: TRBJ2-4
size: NA
V: TRBV2
D: NA
DNA: TGTGCCAGCAGTACCAAAAACATTCAGTACTTC
CDR3: CASSTKNIQYF

J: TRBJ2-2
size: NA
V: TRBV7-2
D: NA
DNA: TGTGCCAGCAGCTTGCAGGGTAGGGCCGGGGAGCTGTTTTTT
CDR3: CASSLQGRAGELFF

J: TRBJ2-1
size: NA
V: TRBV20-1
D: TRBD1
DNA: TGCAGTGCTCTTGAAGGACAGGGCTACAATGAGCAGTTCTTC
CDR3: CSALEGQGYNEQFF

J: TRBJ2-1
size: NA
V: TRBV24-1
D: TRBD1
DNA: TGTGCCACCAGTGGACAGGGGACCTACAATGAGCAGTTCTTC
CDR3: CATSGQGTYNEQFF

J: TRBJ2-2
size: NA
V: TRBV29-1
D: NA
DNA: TGCAGCGTCTCCCCCTCCCAGGGCAGGGTGATGAGCACCGGGGAGCTGTTTTTT
CDR3: CSVSPSQGRVMSTGELFF

J: TRBJ2-5
size: NA
V: TRBV7-9
D: NA
DNA: TGTGCCAGCAGTTTGGGAAAAGAGACCCAGTACTTC
CDR3: CASSLGKETQYF

J: TRBJ2-2
size: NA
V: TRBV7-2
D: NA
DNA: TGTGCCAGCAGCTTAGGACACTTCACCGGGGAGCTGTTTTTT
CDR3: CASSLGHFTGELFF

J: TRBJ2-5
size: NA
V: TRBV6-2/TRBV6-3
D: TRBD1
DNA: TGTGCCAGCAGTACCGACAGGGGGCACCGAGAGACCCAGTACTTC
CDR3: CASSTDRGHRETQYF

J: TRBJ1-6
size: NA
V: TRBV9
D: NA
DNA: TGTGCCAGCAGCGTAGCAACTAATAATAATTCACCCCTCCACTTT
CDR3: CASSVATNNNSPLHF

J: TRBJ1-1
size: NA
V: TRBV3-1
D: NA
DNA: TGTGCCAGCAGCGAGGGGGGCGGCACTGAAGCTTTCTTT
CDR3: CASSEGGGTEAFF

J: TRBJ2-1
size: NA
V: TRBV12-3/TRBV12-4
D: NA
DNA: TGTGCCAGCAGTTCAATACTTCCTCCAGGGAAACACAATGAGCAGTTCTTC
CDR3: CASSSILPPGKHNEQFF

J: TRBJ2-1
size: NA
V: TRBV3-1
D: TRBD2
DNA: TGTGCCAGCAGCCAGACTAGCGGTCCTCACAATGAGCAGTTCTTC
CDR3: CASSQTSGPHNEQFF

J: TRBJ2-1
size: NA
V: TRBV24-1
D: TRBD2
DNA: TGTGCCACCAGTGATTTCGCGGGAGGGACCTACAATGAGCAGTTCTTC
CDR3: CATSDFAGGTYNEQFF

J: TRBJ1-1
size: NA
V: TRBV12-3/TRBV12-4
D: NA
DNA: TGTGCCAGCAGAGGGAGACAATGGAACACTGAAGCTTTCTTT
CDR3: CASRGRQWNTEAFF

J: TRBJ1-2
size: NA
V: TRBV9
D: NA
DNA: TGTGCCAGCAGCGTAGGAGGGGACCACTATGATGGCTACACCTTC
CDR3: CASSVGGDHYDGYTF

J: TRBJ2-7
size: NA
V: TRBV9
D: NA
DNA: TGTGCCAGCAGCGTAGCATCAGAGACTGCCTACGAGCAGTACTTC
CDR3: CASSVASETAYEQYF

J: TRBJ1-1
size: NA
V: TRBV15
D: NA
DNA: TGTGCCACCAGCAGAGATCCCCACATTCAGGGGTACACTGAAGCTTTCTTT
CDR3: CATSRDPHIQGYTEAFF

J: TRBJ1-1
size: NA
V: TRBV29-1
D: NA
DNA: TGCAGCGTTGTTGGTCTTCTCCGGAACACTGAAGCTTTCTTT
CDR3: CSVVGLLRNTEAFF

J: TRBJ2-7
size: NA
V: TRBV4-1
D: NA
DNA: TGCGCCAGCAGCCAAGATCCGCACAGGGAATACGAGCAGTACTTC
CDR3: CASSQDPHREYEQYF

J: TRBJ1-1
size: NA
V: TRBV3-1
D: NA
DNA: TGTGCCAGCAGCCCCCAAGGGGTGAGGAACACTGAAGCTTTCTTT
CDR3: CASSPQGVRNTEAFF

J: TRBJ1-2
size: NA
V: TRBV29-1
D: NA
DNA: TGCAGCGTTGATGCCGGCTACACCTTC
CDR3: CSVDAGYTF

J: TRBJ2-5
size: NA
V: TRBV18
D: TRBD1
DNA: TGTGCCAGCTCTTACGACAGGGGAGAGACCCAGTACTTC
CDR3: CASSYDRGETQYF

J: TRBJ1-2
size: NA
V: TRBV12-3/TRBV12-4
D: NA
DNA: TGTGCCAGCAGTTTCGGACAGCACTATGGCTACACCTTC
CDR3: CASSFGQHYGYTF

J: TRBJ2-7
size: NA
V: TRBV10-1
D: TRBD2
DNA: TGCGCCAGCAGTTCTAGCGGCAGCTCCTACGAGCAGTACTTC
CDR3: CASSSSGSSYEQYF

J: TRBJ2-2
size: NA
V: TRBV14
D: NA
DNA: TGTGCCAGCAGCCCGTGGACAGATACGAACACCGGGGAGCTGTTTTTT
CDR3: CASSPWTDTNTGELFF

J: TRBJ2-3
size: NA
V: TRBV6-2/TRBV6-3
D: NA
DNA: TGTGCCAGCAGTTTTAGCGGCTATACGCAGTATTTT
CDR3: CASSFSGYTQYF

J: TRBJ1-2
size: NA
V: TRBV7-9
D: NA
DNA: TGTGCCAGCAGCTTGGCAGGGAGAGGCTACACCTTC
CDR3: CASSLAGRGYTF

J: TRBJ2-7
size: NA
V: TRBV28
D: NA
DNA: TGTGCCAGCAGTCCAAACTCCTACGAGCAGTACTTC
CDR3: CASSPNSYEQYF

J: TRBJ2-4
size: NA
V: TRBV12-3/TRBV12-4
D: NA
DNA: TGTGCCAGCACCACGGGGGTTAGCATTCAGTACTTC
CDR3: CASTTGVSIQYF

J: TRBJ2-3
size: NA
V: TRBV5-1
D: TRBD2
DNA: TGCGCCAGCAGCCCCCTAAGGGGACTAGTTGCAGATACGCAGTATTTT
CDR3: CASSPLRGLVADTQYF

J: TRBJ2-3
size: NA
V: TRBV6-2/TRBV6-3
D: NA
DNA: TGTGCCAGCAGTTCACGACTAGACACAGATACGCAGTATTTT
CDR3: CASSSRLDTDTQYF

J: TRBJ2-5
size: once
V: TRBV5-4
D: NA
DNA: TGTGCCACCTCCGGACCAGAGACCCAGTACTTC
CDR3: CATSGPETQYF

J: TRBJ1-1
size: once
V: TRBV29-1
D: NA
DNA: TGCAGCGTCCGACAGCCGTACACTGAAGCTTTCTTT
CDR3: CSVRQPYTEAFF

J: TRBJ2-1
size: NA
V: TRBV20-1
D: TRBD1
DNA: TGCAGTGCCAGACGAGGACAGGGGGCGAGGGAGCAGTTCTTC
CDR3: CSARRGQGAREQFF

J: TRBJ2-3
size: NA
V: TRBV12-5
D: NA
DNA: TGTGCTAGTGGCCTCGCGGGGTACTTGGCAGATACGCAGTATTTT
CDR3: CASGLAGYLADTQYF

J: TRBJ1-1
size: NA
V: TRBV30
D: NA
DNA: TGTGCCTGGAGCGCTACGGTCTCGGACACTGAAGCTTTCTTT
CDR3: CAWSATVSDTEAFF

J: TRBJ2-7
size: NA
V: TRBV3-1
D: NA
DNA: TGTGCCAGCAGCCAAGAGGGGTCCTACGAGCAGTACTTC
CDR3: CASSQEGSYEQYF

J: TRBJ2-1
size: NA
V: TRBV30
D: TRBD2
DNA: TGTGCCTGGTGTATCCTAGCGGGCTCCTACAATGAGCAGTTCTTC
CDR3: CAWCILAGSYNEQFF

J: TRBJ1-6
size: once
V: TRBV2
D: NA
DNA: TGTGCCAGCAGTACCTCCTATAATTCACCCCTCCACTTT
CDR3: CASSTSYNSPLHF